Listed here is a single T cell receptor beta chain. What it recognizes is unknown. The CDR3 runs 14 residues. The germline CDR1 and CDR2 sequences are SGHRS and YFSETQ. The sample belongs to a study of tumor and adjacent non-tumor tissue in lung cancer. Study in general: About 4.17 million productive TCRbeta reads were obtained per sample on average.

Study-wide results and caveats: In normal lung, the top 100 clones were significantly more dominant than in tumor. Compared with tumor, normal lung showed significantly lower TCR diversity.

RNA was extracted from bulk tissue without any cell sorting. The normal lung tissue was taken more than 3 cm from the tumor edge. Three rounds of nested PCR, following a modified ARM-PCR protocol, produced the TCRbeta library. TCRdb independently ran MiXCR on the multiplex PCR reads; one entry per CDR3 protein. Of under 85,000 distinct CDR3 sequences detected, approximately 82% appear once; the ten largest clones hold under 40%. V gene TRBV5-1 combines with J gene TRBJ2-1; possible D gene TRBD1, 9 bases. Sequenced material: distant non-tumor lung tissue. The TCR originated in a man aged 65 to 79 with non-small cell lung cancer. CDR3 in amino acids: CVSSGGQGLNEQFF. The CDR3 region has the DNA TGCGTAAGCAGCGGGGGACAGGGTTTGAATGAGCAGTTCTTC.